Listed here are 30 T cell receptor beta chains from one sample, sequenced in a study of blood T cell repertoires in COVID-19. Here immunoSEQ multiplex PCR was the method, and the copy in TCRdb shows in-frame clones only, minus some. Of approximately 190,000 clones in the sample, 82% were seen once. The sample consisted of PBMCs or T cells enriched from blood (not recorded which). These receptors were taken from a woman in her fifties or sixties with acute COVID-19.

This sequence joins TRBV7-9 and TRBJ2-5; D perhaps matches TRBD2 (6 bases). The CDR3 covers 15 residues. V was cut by 2 bases and J by 2 bases, with 12 bases left in between. Germline-derived CDR1 and CDR2 are SEHNR and FQNEAQ (reference sequence). CDR3 nucleotide sequence: TGTGCCAGCAGCTTATCCACCGGGACTCAAGAGACCCAGTACTTC. Translating gives CASSLSTGTQETQYF.

The CDR3 nucleotides read TGCGCCAGCAAACAGTCCTATGGCTACACCTTC. Its translation: CASKQSYGYTF. The rearrangement links TRBV5-1 to TRBJ1-2, with no clear D. The CDR3 is 11 amino acids. Trimming shortened V by 6 bases and J by 4 bases, and 7 bases separated the two germline ends. Germline lookup yields CDR1 SGHRS and CDR2 YFSETQ.

This clone has more than one count but fewer than ten. This sequence joins TRBV5-8 and TRBJ1-4; D gene uncertain. This CDR3 region has 16 residues. CDR1 is SGHTS and CDR2 is YDEGEE in the germline V gene. The ends were cut back, 4 bases at V and 0 bases at J, with 13 bases in the middle. CDR3 coding DNA: TGTGCCAGCAGCCCTAGAGGCAGTGCAACTAATGAAAAACTGTTTTTT. The encoded protein is CASSPRGSATNEKLFF.

V usage is TRBV4-2 and J usage is TRBJ2-1; D might be TRBD2 (6 bases). Trimming cost V 4 bases and J 0 bases, with 16 bases left between them. CDR1 and CDR2 from the germline V gene are LGHNA and YNFKEQ. This CDR3 region has 17 residues. CDR3 protein: CASSLGAGRGSYNEQFF. The DNA of the CDR3 is TGTGCCAGCAGCCTTGGGGCGGGGAGAGGCTCCTACAATGAGCAGTTCTTC.

In this sample, this clone turned up once. This chain joins TRBV30 and TRBJ1-4; 9 bases line up with TRBD1. CDR1 and CDR2 from the germline V gene are GTSNPN and SVGIG (reference sequence). The J segment lost 8 bases and the V segment lost 6 bases, leaving 10 bases of the junction unmatched. The length of the CDR3 is 14 residues. Here the CDR3 DNA reads TGTGCCTGCGATAACAGGGGGCAAGGGGAAAAACTGTTTTTT. It specifies CACDNRGQGEKLFF.

V gene TRBV7-9 combines with J gene TRBJ2-7, with 8 bases lining up with TRBD1. The V segment lost 1 base and the J segment 5 bases; nucleotides outside the gene matches: 7. Germline V CDR1 and CDR2: SEHNR, FQNEAQ (reference sequence). This CDR3 is 15 amino acids long. Written as DNA, the CDR3 is TGTGCCAGCAGCTTAGACAGGGGGGTTATCGACGAGCAGTACTTC. Residues: CASSLDRGVIDEQYF.

The chain is built from TRBV5-6 and TRBJ1-5; the match to TRBD1 covers 9 bases. CDR3 length: 12 amino acids. V shed 7 bases, J shed 6 bases, and the junction held 2 bases outside the gene matches. The germline CDR1 and CDR2 sequences are SGHDT and YYEEEE. Here the CDR3 DNA reads TGTGCCAGCCAGACAGGGGGTCAGCCCCAGCATTTT. This translates into CASQTGGQPQHF.

The chain employs TRBV28 and TRBJ2-1, with D perhaps matching TRBD1 (5 bases). The CDR3 sequence is 15 residues long. The V gene lost 6 bases and the J gene lost 6 bases, with 18 bases spanning the gap. Germline CDR1 is MDHEN and CDR2 is SYDVKM. CDR3 protein: CASRRFRVRSNEQFF. CDR3 DNA sequence: TGTGCCAGCAGAAGATTCAGGGTACGGAGCAATGAGCAGTTCTTC.

This chain links TRBV19 with TRBJ2-2; D is undetermined. Germline CDR1 LNHDA, CDR2 SQIVND (reference sequence). Trimming took 6 bases from V and 4 from J, leaving 6 bases between them. This CDR3 is 12 amino acids long. CDR3 nucleotide sequence: TGTGCCAGTAGCTACAGCACCGGGGAGCTGTTTTTT. This codes for CASSYSTGELFF.

J is TRBJ1-5 and V is TRBV10-3; D call uncertain. Trimming took 11 bases from V and 5 from J, leaving 16 bases between them. The CDR3 runs to 13 residues. Germline CDR1 reads ENHRY; CDR2 reads SYGVKD. The CDR3 protein is CASWEGTHQPQHF. For the CDR3, the DNA is TGTGCCTCCTGGGAGGGTACACATCAGCCCCAGCATTTT.

The chain links TRBV7-8 to TRBJ1-1, with 7 positions matching TRBD1. J lost 10 bases, V lost 0 bases, and 8 bases had no gene match. CDR3 length equals 14 residues. Germline V gene sequence: CDR1 SGHVS, CDR2 FQNEAQ. The CDR3 DNA is TGTGCCAGCAGCTTAGCCCCCAGGGGGGTTTTAGCTTTCTTT. Protein product: CASSLAPRGVLAFF.

This clone was counted once. The chain has TRBV18 and TRBJ2-1; D might be TRBD2 (5 bases). Germline loops: CDR1 KGHSH, CDR2 LQKENI. V lost 0 bases and J lost 8, with 14 bases in between. This CDR3 contains 15 residues. The CDR3 DNA reads as TGTGCCAGCTCACCACCGGCACTAAGCGGCGATGAGCAGTTCTTC. As protein: CASSPPALSGDEQFF.

The V call is TRBV3-1 (or the pseudogene TRBV3-2), the J call TRBJ2-7; a weak D match, TRBD1 (6 bases). V lost 0 bases to trimming and J lost 2 bases, with 11 bases between them. The CDR3 is 15 amino acids. Per the germline V gene, CDR1 is LGHDT and CDR2 is YNNKEL (reference sequence). CDR3 sequence (DNA): TGTGCCAGCAGCCAAGAAGGGGGATTAGCCTACGAGCAGTACGTC. This codes for CASSQEGGLAYEQYV.

This clone was recorded once. The chain couples TRBV10-3 to TRBJ2-2; 7 nucleotides align to TRBD1. Losses at the gene ends were 0 bases for V and 2 bases for J; bases not matched to a gene: 3. The CDR3 extends over 16 amino acids. CDR1 and CDR2 from the germline V gene are ENHRY and SYGVKD. CDR3 DNA: TGTGCCATCAGTGAGTCCGGACAGGCTAACACCGGGGAGCTGTTTTTT. As protein: CAISESGQANTGELFF.

The chain couples TRBV27 to TRBJ1-2; unclear D gene. Germline CDR1 reads MNHEY; CDR2 reads SMNVEV (reference sequence). V lost 6 bases, J lost 2 bases, and 7 bases lay in between. The CDR3 is 12 amino acids. The CDR3 nucleotides read TGTGCCAGCAGGTCGGGGAACTATGGCTACACCTTC. It codes for CASRSGNYGYTF.

On this clone itself: The identical CDR3 is also encoded by other nucleotide sequences in the sample. The V call is TRBV7-2, the J call TRBJ2-5, with D tentatively TRBD2 (5 bases). In germline, CDR1 is SGHTA, CDR2 FQGNSA. Trimming shortened V by 1 base and J by 4 bases, and 7 bases separated the two germline ends. The CDR3 extends over 13 amino acids. The CDR3 DNA reads as TGTGCCAGCAGCTTAGGACTACGAGAGACCCAGTACTTC. Protein: CASSLGLRETQYF.

V gene TRBV30 combines with J gene TRBJ1-3; tentative D call: TRBD1 (5 bases). The CDR3 is 13 residues long. Germline loops: CDR1 GTSNPN, CDR2 SVGIG (reference sequence). V gave up 2 bases and J gave up 4 bases, with 9 bases separating them. This CDR3 is CAWSQGSGNTIYF. The DNA for the CDR3 is TGTGCCTGGAGTCAGGGATCCGGAAACACCATATATTTT.

This clone occurred many times. The chain recombines TRBV6-5 with TRBJ2-7; no clear D gene. CDR1 is MNHEY, CDR2 SVGAGI, per germline. V lost 0 bases and J 4 bases, leaving 7 bases between the germline ends. The CDR3 sequence is 13 residues long. The CDR3 reads CASSYSRGYEQYF. The CDR3, as DNA: TGTGCCAGCAGTTACTCTAGAGGATACGAGCAGTACTTC.

The chain combines TRBV28 with TRBJ2-3; tentatively, D is TRBD1 (6 bases). The CDR3 loop spans 16 amino acids. Germline-derived CDR1 and CDR2 are MDHEN and SYDVKM. Trimming took off 6 bases at V and 4 bases at J, with 20 bases between the two ends. CDR3 region: CASSRGGVVIADTQYF. Written as DNA, the CDR3 is TGTGCCAGCAGCCGAGGGGGAGTAGTTATTGCAGATACGCAGTATTTT.

In its sample, this clone was seen a few times. This sequence joins TRBV30 and TRBJ1-4; no reliable D call. The length of the CDR3 is 20 residues. Trimming removed 2 bases from V and 0 bases from J, with 25 bases in between. Germline lookup yields CDR1 GTSNPN and CDR2 SVGIG (reference sequence). The CDR3 loop reads CAWSSTYGVEWRSTNEKLFF. The CDR3 nucleotides read TGTGCCTGGAGTTCTACCTACGGGGTTGAGTGGAGGTCAACTAATGAAAAACTGTTTTTT.

This clone came up a few times. J is TRBJ1-3 and V is TRBV10-2; unclear D gene. From germline, CDR1 is WSHSY and CDR2 SAAADI. The CDR3 consists of 13 residues. V lost 3 bases and J 0 bases, leaving 3 bases between the germline ends. The CDR3 sequence is CASSDLSGNTIYF. The CDR3 bases are TGCGCCAGCAGTGACCTCTCTGGAAACACCATATATTTT.

CDR3 bases: TGTGCCAGCAGCTCCGACAGGGGGCAGGTATCCTACGAGCAGTACTTC. As protein: CASSSDRGQVSYEQYF. The rearrangement joins TRBV7-2 to TRBJ2-7; 10 bases are shared with TRBD1. CDR1 is SGHTA and CDR2 is FQGNSA in the germline V gene. Trimming took 4 bases from V and 1 from J; bases not matched to a gene: 7. The CDR3 sequence is 16 residues long.

Comments on this clone: A junction boundary mismatches the germline segment, possibly from a read error. The same CDR3 also results from other DNA sequences found in this sample. V usage is TRBV7-9 and J usage is TRBJ2-7, with 13 bases matching TRBD2. The CDR3 totals 17 residues. CDR1 and CDR2 from the germline V gene are SEHNR and FQNEAQ (reference sequence). CDR3 DNA sequence: TGTGCCAGCAGCTTTGGACTAGCGGGAGATATGTCCTACGAACAGTACTTC. This translates into CASSFGLAGDMSYEQYF. Looking up the rest from reference TRBV7-9 and TRBJ2-7 gives the full variable domain: DTGVSQNPRHKITKRGQNVTFRCDPISEHNRLYWYRQTLGQGPEFLTYFQNEAQLEKSRLLSDRFSAERPKGSFSTLEIQRTEQGDSAMYLCASSFGLAGDMSYEQYFGPGTRLTVT.

This chain links TRBV3-1 (or the pseudogene TRBV3-2) with TRBJ2-7; no clear D gene. This CDR3 region has 14 residues. The V end was cut by 3 bases, the J end by 5 bases, with 14 bases between. In germline, CDR1 is LGHDT, CDR2 YNNKEL (reference sequence). The CDR3 DNA reads TGTGCCAGCAGCCAGGGCAGGTACGGTAACGAGCAGTACGTC. Translation: CASSQGRYGNEQYV.

The rearrangement joins TRBV6-5 to TRBJ1-1; D not certain. The V gene lost 5 bases and the J gene lost 1 base, with 5 bases spanning the gap. Per germline, CDR1 MNHEY and CDR2 SVGAGI. The CDR3 contains 12 residues. The CDR3 sequence: CASSRRNTEAFF. CDR3 sequence (DNA): TGTGCCAGCAGTCGTAGGAACACTGAAGCTTTCTTT.

V usage is TRBV11-2 and J usage is TRBJ2-1, with TRBD2 identical over 9 bases. The CDR3 is made up of 17 amino acids. V shed 1 base, J shed 0 bases, and the junction held 4 bases outside the gene matches. Germline CDR1 SGHAT, CDR2 FQNNGV. CDR3 sequence: CASSLGAGGSSYNEQFF. The CDR3 DNA is TGTGCCAGCAGCTTAGGAGCGGGGGGCAGCTCCTACAATGAGCAGTTCTTC.

V is TRBV7-2 and J is TRBJ1-3, with D possibly TRBD1 on 6 matching bases. The CDR3 runs 16 residues. From germline, CDR1 is SGHTA and CDR2 FQGNSA. V lost 2 bases and J lost 7, with 18 bases in between. The CDR3 region has the DNA TGTGCCAGCAGCTTACAGGGGTCGACGTTGGGTAACACCATATATTTT. It translates to CASSLQGSTLGNTIYF.

V is TRBV19 and J is TRBJ2-5; D is possibly TRBD2 (6 bases). The ends were cut back, 4 bases at V and 4 bases at J, with 10 bases in the middle. CDR3 length: 13 residues. The germline V gene has CDR1 LNHDA and CDR2 SQIVND (reference sequence). CDR3 residues: CASSTGERETQYF. In nucleotides, the CDR3 is TGTGCCAGTAGTACGGGAGAGAGAGAGACCCAGTACTTC.

The chain joins TRBV29-1 to TRBJ2-3, with 8 bases matching TRBD1. CDR1 is SQVTM and CDR2 is ANQGSEA in the germline V gene. The CDR3 has 16 residues. V lost 7 bases, J lost 4 bases, and 16 bases stayed unmatched. CDR3 loop: CSGRANRGVFADTQYF. The CDR3, as DNA: TGCAGCGGCAGAGCTAACAGGGGGGTATTCGCAGATACGCAGTATTTT.

V and J are TRBV10-2 and TRBJ2-5; the match to TRBD1 covers 9 bases. Germline V gene sequence: CDR1 WSHSY, CDR2 SAAADI. This CDR3 contains 13 residues. V trimming: 6 bases; J trimming: 2 bases; junction bases outside the gene matches: 1. This CDR3 is CASRGTGQETQYF. The CDR3 DNA is TGCGCCAGCAGGGGGACAGGGCAAGAGACCCAGTACTTC.